This paragraph covers one T cell receptor beta chain sequence. Its specificity is not known. TCRdb's table, derived via immunoSEQ multiplex PCR, lists solely in-frame clones and lacks some. In the table there are about 380,000 clones, about 97% of which are singletons. The sample comes from a study of shared clonotypes between healthy human individuals. Study findings and constraints: Clonotype sharing among donors, it was expected, would be affected by sequencing depth. Generally, naive subsets came out with larger estimated richness than memory subsets. Only blood was sampled; tissue repertoires likely differ.

The V and J ends lost 1 base and 2 bases respectively, with 12 bases between them. Germline assignment: CDR1 MNHEY and CDR2 SMNVEV (reference sequence). This CDR3 is built from 17 residues. The specimen was memory CD8+ T cells sorted from blood. Documented subset: CD45RO+ cells pooled with CCR7-negative TemRA cells. The chain is built from TRBV27 and TRBJ2-6; weak D call: TRBD2 (6 bases). This TCR was recovered from a man younger than 40 in good health. The CDR3: CASSLWSGTAGANVLTF. In DNA, the CDR3 is TGTGCCAGCAGTTTATGGTCAGGGACTGCTGGGGCCAACGTCCTGACTTTC.